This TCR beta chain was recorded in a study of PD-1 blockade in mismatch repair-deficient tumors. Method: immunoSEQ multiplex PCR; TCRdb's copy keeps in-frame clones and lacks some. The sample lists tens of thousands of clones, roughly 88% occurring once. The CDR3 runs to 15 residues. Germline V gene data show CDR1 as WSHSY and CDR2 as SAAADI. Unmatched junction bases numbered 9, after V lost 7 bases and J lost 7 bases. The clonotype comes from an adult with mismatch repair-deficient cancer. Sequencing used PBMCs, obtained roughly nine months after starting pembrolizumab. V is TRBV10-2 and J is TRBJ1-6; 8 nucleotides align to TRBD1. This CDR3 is CASKDRASLNSPLHF. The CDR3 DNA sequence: TGCGCCAGCAAGGACAGGGCGAGTTTAAATTCACCCCTCCACTTT.